This T cell receptor beta chain was retrieved from a study of Graves' ophthalmopathy and Graves' hyperthyroidism. For repertoire sequencing, the TCR beta CDR3 regions were amplified from RNA transcripts. Scientists carried out first-round RT-PCR using HTBI primers and then a second-round multiplex PCR. MiXCR was run by TCRdb on the multiplex PCR reads, yielding one entry per CDR3 protein. The sample has about 700,000 distinct CDR3 sequences; roughly 40% are singletons. Germline V CDR1 and CDR2: LNHNV, YYDKDF (reference sequence). V lost 2 bases to trimming and J lost 5 bases, with 8 bases between them. The CDR3 is 13 amino acids. PBMCs were density-gradient isolated from about 9.6 ml fresh blood.

The V and J genes are TRBV15 and TRBJ2-3; no definite D call. Sequenced sample: peripheral blood. This TCR derives from an adult man with Graves' ophthalmopathy. CDR3 residues: CATSRQPGDTQYF. DNA of the CDR3: TGTGCCACCAGCAGACAGCCAGGAGATACGCAGTATTTT.